These 19 T cell receptor beta chains came from one sample sequenced in a study of blood T cell repertoires in COVID-19. Only in-frame clones appear in the TCRdb table, and some are missing; sequencing was by immunoSEQ multiplex PCR. The repertoire holds 180,000 or so clones, 89% seen once, with roughly 2.4% in the top ten. Source material: PBMCs or T cells enriched from blood (not recorded which). The origin of the receptors is a woman in her 40s with acute COVID-19.

This sequence joins TRBV7-2 and TRBJ1-6; 8 bases agree with TRBD1. V lost 6 bases to trimming and J lost 6 bases; unmatched junction nucleotides: 4. This CDR3 contains 14 residues. CDR1 SGHTA and CDR2 FQGNSA come from the germline V gene. The chain's CDR3 is CASSTTGGNSPLHF. The CDR3 bases are TGTGCCAGCAGTACTACAGGGGGTAATTCACCCCTCCACTTT.

The chain combines TRBV5-5 with TRBJ2-2, with D possibly being TRBD1 (6 bases). Trimming removed 2 bases at V and 0 bases at J, with 11 bases between. This CDR3 region has 16 residues. Germline V gene sequence: CDR1 SGHKS, CDR2 YYEKEE (reference sequence). CDR3 bases: TGTGCCAGCAGCTTCCACGGGACACCGAACACCGGGGAGCTGTTTTTT. It yields the protein CASSFHGTPNTGELFF.

The V and J genes are TRBV30 and TRBJ1-5; unclear D gene. Trimming took 0 bases from V and 5 from J, leaving 11 bases between them. Germline V gene lookup returns CDR1 GTSNPN and CDR2 SVGIG (reference sequence). The CDR3 consists of 14 residues. DNA for the CDR3: TGTGCCTGGAGTGTAGGATCCCTAGATCAGCCCCAGCATTTT. Protein product: CAWSVGSLDQPQHF.

This chain uses TRBV4-1 with TRBJ2-5, with a possible D match to TRBD2 (7 bases). V lost 0 bases and J lost 6, with 17 bases in between. Germline V gives CDR1 MGHRA, CDR2 YSYEKL. CDR3 length: 16 residues. The CDR3 sequence is CASSQDQGGGPKTQYF. The CDR3 DNA is TGCGCCAGCAGCCAAGATCAAGGGGGAGGGCCGAAGACCCAGTACTTC.

The chain recombines TRBV16 with TRBJ2-7; TRBD1 might be the D (5 bases). The V gene lost 0 bases and the J gene lost 6 bases, with 9 bases spanning the gap. CDR1 is KGHSY, CDR2 FQNENV, per germline. The CDR3 runs to 13 residues. The CDR3 DNA reads TGTGCCAGCAGCCAATCGGGGCAGCTCGAGCAGTACTTC. The encoded protein is CASSQSGQLEQYF.

The chain joins TRBV5-1 to TRBJ2-7; 9 nucleotides agree with TRBD2. This CDR3 is 14 amino acids long. Germline-derived CDR1 and CDR2 are SGHRS and YFSETQ. The V segment lost 1 base and the J segment 4 bases; nucleotides outside the gene matches: 3. DNA for the CDR3: TGCGCCAGCAGCTTGACTAGCGGGCTGTACGAGCAGTACTTC. Translated, it gives CASSLTSGLYEQYF.

V is TRBV5-3 and J is TRBJ2-5; 16 nucleotides align to TRBD2. TRBV5-3 is an open reading frame whose function is uncertain. Trimming at V came to 4 bases and at J to 4 bases, leaving 10 bases not matched to a gene. The CDR3 spans 18 residues. CDR3 sequence reads: CARSRGLAGGLRLETQYF. The DNA for the CDR3 is TGTGCCAGAAGCCGGGGACTAGCGGGAGGGCTTAGGTTAGAGACCCAGTACTTC.

The chain combines TRBV5-8 with TRBJ1-2, with D maybe TRBD1 (6 bases). The length of the CDR3 is 13 residues. V gave up 4 bases and J gave up 4 bases, with 11 bases separating them. Germline assignment: CDR1 SGHTS and CDR2 YDEGEE. DNA of the CDR3: TGTGCCAGCAGCCTCAGGGGTCCCTATGGCTACACCTTC. As protein: CASSLRGPYGYTF.

A few counts support this clone. The chain joins TRBV6-2 or TRBV6-3 to TRBJ1-5; the D gene is possibly TRBD1 (5 bases). V lost 0 bases, J lost 2 bases, and 11 bases lay in between. The CDR3 is 16 amino acids. CDR1 is MNHEY, CDR2 SVGEGT, per germline. The CDR3 sequence: CASSYSSGGGNQPQHF. The CDR3 DNA is TGTGCCAGCAGTTACTCGAGCGGGGGAGGCAATCAGCCCCAGCATTTT.

This clone was picked up one time. This sequence joins TRBV10-1 and TRBJ1-4; 8 nucleotides match TRBD1. CDR1 is WNHNN and CDR2 is SYGVQD in the germline V gene (reference sequence). The junction had 11 bases not matched to a gene; V was cut back by 6 bases and J by 8 bases. CDR3 length: 15 amino acids. The CDR3 sequence is CASSSTRDRPEKLFF. Written as DNA, the CDR3 is TGCGCCAGCAGCTCTACCCGGGACAGGCCCGAAAAACTGTTTTTT.

The genes are TRBV19 and TRBJ1-4, with 7 bases matching TRBD1. From germline, CDR1 is LNHDA and CDR2 SQIVND (reference sequence). CDR3 size: 15 residues. Germline trimming cut 4 bases from V and 7 bases from J; bases unmatched to any gene: 9. The CDR3 protein is CASSTVTGVVEKLFF. For the CDR3, the DNA is TGTGCCAGTAGTACCGTCACAGGGGTAGTTGAAAAACTGTTTTTT.

The V and J genes are TRBV2 and TRBJ1-1; D remains unclear. From germline, CDR1 is SNHLY and CDR2 FYNNEI. V was pared by 7 bases and J by 4 bases, with 13 bases between. The CDR3 is 13 residues long. CDR3 sequence reads: CASIMVTGTEAFF. DNA for the CDR3: TGTGCCAGCATTATGGTTACGGGCACTGAAGCTTTCTTT. Full variable domain (remainder filled in from reference TRBV2 and TRBJ1-1): EPEVTQTPSHQVTQMGQEVILRCVPISNHLYFYWYRQILGQKVEFLVSFYNNEISEKSEIFDDQFSVERPDGSNFTLKIRSTKLEDSAMYFCASIMVTGTEAFFGQGTRLTVV.

The chain has TRBV21-1 and TRBJ1-3. TRBV21-1 constitutes a pseudogene. This CDR3 is built from 16 residues. The CDR3 coding sequence is TGTGCCAGCAGCAAAGGTGCGGTTAGTCTTGGAAACACCATATATTTT. Translation: CASSKGAVSLGNTIYF.

This clone came up once. The chain joins TRBV7-9 to TRBJ1-1, with TRBD1 as a possible D gene (5 bases). Per germline, CDR1 SEHNR and CDR2 FQNEAQ (reference sequence). The CDR3 is made up of 15 amino acids. Trimming cost V 3 bases and J 5 bases, with 16 bases left between them. CDR3 amino acids: CASSFVGEGRTEAFF. DNA for the CDR3: TGTGCCAGCAGCTTTGTGGGAGAGGGGAGGACTGAAGCTTTCTTT.

The CDR3 sequence: CASSPNLGQGAADTQYF. The CDR3 DNA reads TGTGCCAGCAGCCCAAACCTGGGACAGGGGGCCGCAGATACGCAGTATTTT. The chain recombines TRBV7-2 with TRBJ2-3; the match to TRBD1 covers 12 bases. The CDR3 sequence is 17 residues long. CDR1 is SGHTA and CDR2 is FQGNSA in the germline V gene. The V gene end was trimmed by 5 bases and the J gene end by 4 bases; junction bases not matched to a gene: 10.

This sequence joins TRBV14 and TRBJ1-6; D may be TRBD1 (5 bases). CDR1 and CDR2 from the germline V gene are SGHDN and FVKESK. The CDR3 sequence is 15 residues long. Trimming stripped 4 bases from V and 8 bases from J, with 15 bases between. The DNA of the CDR3 is TGTGCCAGCAGCCTTGAAAAGGGGTGGGATTCACCCCTCCACTTT. It codes for CASSLEKGWDSPLHF.

This clone has just one count. The chain combines TRBV7-9 with TRBJ1-4, with D tentatively TRBD1 (6 bases). This CDR3 comprises 15 residues. The V gene's germline CDR1 is SEHNR and CDR2 FQNEAQ (reference sequence). The V and J ends lost 5 bases and 4 bases respectively, with 14 bases between them. DNA of the CDR3: TGTGCCAGCAGCCTTACAGGGCGGATTAATGAAAAACTGTTTTTT. Translated, it gives CASSLTGRINEKLFF.

The chain recombines TRBV29-1 with TRBJ2-7; weak D call: TRBD2 (5 bases). Looked up from germline, CDR1 is SQVTM and CDR2 is ANQGSEA. The CDR3 sequence is 15 residues long. V lost 0 bases, J lost 0 bases, and 12 bases lay in between. DNA of the CDR3: TGCAGCGTTGAAGACTTGCGCGGAGGCTCCTACGAGCAGTACTTC. Its translation is CSVEDLRGGSYEQYF.

The J gene is TRBJ2-3, the V gene TRBV7-9; unclear D gene. The V end was cut by 2 bases, the J end by 3 bases, with 6 bases between. Germline values: CDR1 SEHNR, CDR2 FQNEAQ (reference sequence). The CDR3 runs 13 residues. The CDR3 DNA reads TGTGCCAGCAGCTTAAAACAAACAGATACGCAGTATTTT. Translation gives CASSLKQTDTQYF.